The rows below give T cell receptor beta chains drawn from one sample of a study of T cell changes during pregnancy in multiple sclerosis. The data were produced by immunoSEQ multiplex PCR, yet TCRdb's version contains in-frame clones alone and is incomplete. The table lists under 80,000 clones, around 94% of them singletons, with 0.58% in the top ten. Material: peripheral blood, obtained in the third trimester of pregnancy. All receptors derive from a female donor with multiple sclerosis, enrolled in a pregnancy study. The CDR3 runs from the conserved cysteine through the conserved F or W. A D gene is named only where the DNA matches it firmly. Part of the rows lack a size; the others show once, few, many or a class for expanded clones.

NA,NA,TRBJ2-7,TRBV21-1,TGTGCCAGCAGTAGACAGGGTACTTACGAGCAGTACTTC,CASSRQGTYEQYF
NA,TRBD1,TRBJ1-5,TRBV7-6,TGTGCCAGCAGCTTACCCGTAGGGACAGTTGATCAGCCCCAGCATTTT,CASSLPVGTVDQPQHF
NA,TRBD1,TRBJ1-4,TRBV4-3,TGCGCCAGCAGCCAAGAGGGACAGGGTTGGGAGGAAAAACTGTTTTTT,CASSQEGQGWEEKLFF
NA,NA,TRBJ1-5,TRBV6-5,TGTGCCAGCAGAATACCGGACAGTGAGAATCAGCCCCAGCATTTT,CASRIPDSENQPQHF
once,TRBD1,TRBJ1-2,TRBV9,TGTGCCAGCAGCGCCGGGACAGGGGGTCTCAGGGGGAGTTATGGCTACACCTTC,CASSAGTGGLRGSYGYTF
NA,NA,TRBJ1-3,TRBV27,TGTGCCAGCAGTTTATTGTGGCCAGGCAACGGAAACACCATATATTTT,CASSLLWPGNGNTIYF
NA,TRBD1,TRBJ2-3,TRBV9,TGTGCCAGCAGCGTAGTAGGGACAGGGCTAGATACGCAGTATTTT,CASSVVGTGLDTQYF
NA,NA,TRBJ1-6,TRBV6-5,TGTGCCAGCAGTGACAGCTCCTATAATTCACCCCTCCACTTT,CASSDSSYNSPLHF
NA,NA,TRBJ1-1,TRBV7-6,TGTGCCAGCAGCTTACCCGGGGAGCGGGGGACTGAAGCTTTCTTT,CASSLPGERGTEAFF
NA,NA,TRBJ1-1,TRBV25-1,TGTGCCAGCAGTGAAAGAGGGATATGGAACACTGAAGCTTTCTTT,CASSERGIWNTEAFF
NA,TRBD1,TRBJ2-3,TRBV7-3,TGTGCCAGCAGCTTAACGGGCGTGGGACAGGGGGCGCGAAGTACGCAGTATTTT,CASSLTGVGQGARSTQYF
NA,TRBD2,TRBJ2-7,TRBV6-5,TGTGCCAGTCGGGGGGTCTACGAGCAGTACTTC,CASRGVYEQYF
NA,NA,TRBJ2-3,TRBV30,TGTGCCTGGAGTCCACGGGTAACAGATACGCAGTATTTT,CAWSPRVTDTQYF
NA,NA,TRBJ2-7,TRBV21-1,TGTGCCAGCAGCAAAGACCACAGGGGGATCTACGAGCAGTACTTC,CASSKDHRGIYEQYF
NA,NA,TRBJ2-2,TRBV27,TGTGCCAGCAGTCTCTACCGGACCGGGGAGCTGTTTTTT,CASSLYRTGELFF
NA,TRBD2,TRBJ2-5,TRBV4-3,TGCGCCAGCAGCCAAGACCGGGGGGGACAAGAGACCCAGTACTTC,CASSQDRGGQETQYF
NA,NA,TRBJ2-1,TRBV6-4,TGTGCCAGCAGTGACTCGGGACCAGGGGACAATGAGCAGTTCTTC,CASSDSGPGDNEQFF
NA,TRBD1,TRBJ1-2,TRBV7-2,TGTGCCAGCAGCTGGTTCGGACAGGGGTTGGGAGGCTACACCTTC,CASSWFGQGLGGYTF
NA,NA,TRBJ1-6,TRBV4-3,TGCGCCAGCAGCCATCTACAGGGAGCGAATTCACCCCTCCACTTT,CASSHLQGANSPLHF
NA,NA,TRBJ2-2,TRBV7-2,TGTGCCAGCAGCTTGGTTAAGCGGCGGACCGGGGAGCTGTTTTTT,CASSLVKRRTGELFF
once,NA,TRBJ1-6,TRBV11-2,TGTGCCAGCAGCTTAATGAGGGGGATCTATAATTCACCCCTCCACTTT,CASSLMRGIYNSPLHF
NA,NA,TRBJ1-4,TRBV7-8,TGTGCCAGCAGCTTCGGGTTGTTTAATGAAAAACTGTTTTTT,CASSFGLFNEKLFF
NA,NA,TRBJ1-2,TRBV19,TGTGCCAGTAGTACGGGAGGCCTATATGGCTACACCTTC,CASSTGGLYGYTF
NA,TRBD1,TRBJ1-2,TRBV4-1,TGCGCCAGCAGCCAAGTTCACGGCGGACAGGGGAACTATGGCTACACCTTC,CASSQVHGGQGNYGYTF
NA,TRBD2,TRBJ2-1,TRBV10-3,TGTGCCATCTCCTCAGGTCCTATCGCCGGGACTAGCGGGGTCAATGAGCAGTTCTTC,CAISSGPIAGTSGVNEQFF
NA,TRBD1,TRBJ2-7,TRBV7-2,TGTGCCAGCAGCTTAATAGGACAGGGGGTCTACGAGCAGTACTTC,CASSLIGQGVYEQYF
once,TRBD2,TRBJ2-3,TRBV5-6,TGTGCCAGCAGCTTCCTAGCGGGGGGGTCAGATACGCAGTATTTT,CASSFLAGGSDTQYF
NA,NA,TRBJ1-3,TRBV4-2,TGTGCCAGCAGCCAAACTACAGGGACGAACACCATATATTTT,CASSQTTGTNTIYF